Below are 21 T cell receptor beta chains sequenced from a single sample in a study of T cell changes during pregnancy in multiple sclerosis. Sequencing used immunoSEQ multiplex PCR; TCRdb keeps in-frame clones, though not all of them. The table shows over 50,000 clones, with less than 95% occurring only once. The source material was peripheral blood, sampled in the first trimester of pregnancy. Receptors were obtained from a female donor in good health, enrolled as a control in a pregnancy study.

This sequence joins TRBV19 and TRBJ1-2; TRBD1 is a possible D gene (6 bases). The V end was cut by 7 bases, the J end by 2 bases, with 8 bases between. The germline gives CDR1 LNHDA, CDR2 SQIVND (reference sequence). The CDR3 is 12 residues long. CDR3 coding DNA: TGTGCCAGTACCACAGGGAACTATGGCTACACCTTC. It codes for CASTTGNYGYTF.

This clone was seen only a few times. The chain is built from TRBV2 and TRBJ1-5; 8 bases line up with TRBD1. Germline CDR1 is SNHLY and CDR2 is FYNNEI. J lost 5 bases, V lost 6 bases, and 3 bases had no gene match. This CDR3 is 13 amino acids long. The CDR3 protein is CASRDRVHQPQHF. The CDR3 DNA is TGTGCCAGCAGGGACAGGGTACATCAGCCCCAGCATTTT.

This sequence joins TRBV7-9 and TRBJ1-5; 8 bases are shared with TRBD1. Germline V gene sequence: CDR1 SEHNR, CDR2 FQNEAQ (reference sequence). The length of the CDR3 is 16 residues. The V and J ends lost 5 bases and 7 bases, in that order; junction bases with no gene match: 13. The CDR3 loop is CASSPQGGQGGQPQHF. The CDR3 bases are TGTGCCAGCAGCCCCCAGGGAGGACAGGGTGGACAGCCCCAGCATTTT.

The rearrangement links TRBV9 to TRBJ2-2, with 7 bases aligning to TRBD2. This CDR3 is 15 amino acids long. The germline V gene encodes CDR1 SGDLS and CDR2 YYNGEE. Trimming removed 0 bases from V and 5 bases from J; junction bases left unmatched: 4. The CDR3 sequence: CASSVGWGGTGELFF. The CDR3 DNA sequence: TGTGCCAGCAGCGTAGGGTGGGGGGGGACCGGGGAGCTGTTTTTT.

The chain combines TRBV5-1 with TRBJ2-5; D may be TRBD1 (5 bases). The DNA end favors TRBJ2-7, so the J call may be wrong. Germline V lookup: CDR1 SGHRS, CDR2 YFSETQ. The CDR3 spans 13 residues. Written as DNA, the CDR3 is TGCGCCAGCAGCTTTCAGACAGCTTACGAGCAGTACTTC. It yields the protein CASSFQTAYEQYF.

The chain employs TRBV15 and TRBJ2-2, with D uncertain. Trimming removed 1 base at V and 10 bases at J, with 7 bases between. The CDR3 extends over 12 amino acids. Germline V gene data show CDR1 as LNHNV and CDR2 as YYDKDF (reference sequence). The CDR3 nucleotides are TGTGCCACCAGCAGAGGGGCTAAGGAGCTGTTTTTT. Amino acids: CATSRGAKELFF.

As to this clone: Sequence at one end of the junction differs from germline and may be a read error. The chain uses TRBV7-7 and TRBJ2-1; 8 bases are shared with TRBD1. The germline V gene encodes CDR1 SSHAT and CDR2 FNYEAQ (reference sequence). CDR3 length: 14 residues. In nucleotides, the CDR3 is TGTGCTAGCAGCTTAGGGGGGACAGGAAATGAGCAGTTCTTC. This sequence encodes CASSLGGTGNEQFF. The variable domain in full, completed from reference TRBV7-7 and TRBJ2-1, reads GAGVSQSPRYKVTKRGQDVTLRCDPISSHATLYWYQQALGQGPEFLTYFNYEAQPDKSGLPSDRFSAERPEGSISTLTIQRTEQRDSAMYRCASSLGGTGNEQFFGPGTRLTVL.

The chain joins TRBV7-2 to TRBJ2-7, with D maybe TRBD1 (5 bases). This CDR3 comprises 14 residues. CDR1 and CDR2 from the germline V gene are SGHTA and FQGNSA. V gave up 3 bases and J gave up 2 bases, with 11 bases separating them. DNA for the CDR3: TGTGCCAGCAGCTTTGCGGCAGGGACCTACGAGCAGTACTTC. The encoded protein is CASSFAAGTYEQYF.

V and J are TRBV6-1 and TRBJ1-1; no clear D. Germline V gives CDR1 MNHNS, CDR2 SASEGT. The CDR3 extends over 13 amino acids. Trimming shortened V by 4 bases and J by 6 bases, and 12 bases separated the two germline ends. The CDR3: CASSGAETAEAFF. CDR3 sequence (DNA): TGTGCCAGCAGTGGGGCCGAGACGGCTGAAGCTTTCTTT.

The chain recombines TRBV7-2 with TRBJ2-1; the match to TRBD2 covers 13 bases. CDR1 and CDR2 from the germline V gene are SGHTA and FQGNSA. J lost 6 bases, V lost 2 bases, and 1 base had no gene match. The CDR3 totals 15 residues. Here the CDR3 reads CASSLTSGRGNEQFF. CDR3 DNA: TGTGCCAGCAGCTTAACTAGCGGGAGGGGCAATGAGCAGTTCTTC.

The chain has TRBV6-5 and TRBJ2-7; a weak D match, TRBD1 (7 bases). CDR1 is MNHEY and CDR2 is SVGAGI in the germline V gene. The CDR3 spans 16 residues. V lost 2 bases and J 3 bases, leaving 17 bases between the germline ends. The CDR3 DNA sequence: TGTGCCAGCAGTTACCGGGCAGGGGGGAGTTTCTACGAGCAGTACTTC. As protein: CASSYRAGGSFYEQYF.

The gene calls are TRBV5-1 and TRBJ1-1; TRBD1 matches at 7 bases. With V trimmed by 2 bases and J by 3 bases, 4 bases remained unmatched. Germline CDR1 is SGHRS and CDR2 is YFSETQ. The CDR3 consists of 14 residues. In DNA, the CDR3 is TGCGCCAGCAGCTTACAGGGGTGGGACACTGAAGCTTTCTTT. It codes for CASSLQGWDTEAFF.

The gene calls are TRBV27 and TRBJ2-1; no reliable D call. This CDR3 is built from 15 residues. Per germline, CDR1 MNHEY and CDR2 SMNVEV (reference sequence). V was cut by 0 bases and J by 3 bases, with 9 bases left in between. CDR3 protein: CASSLSSSGYNEQFF. CDR3 nucleotides: TGTGCCAGCAGTTTATCGAGCTCAGGCTACAATGAGCAGTTCTTC.

The chain couples TRBV27 to TRBJ1-5, with unresolved D. The CDR3 is 12 amino acids. Germline loops: CDR1 MNHEY, CDR2 SMNVEV (reference sequence). Trimming shortened V by 3 bases and J by 3 bases, and 3 bases separated the two germline ends. CDR3 sequence: CASSFFNQPQHF. For the CDR3, the DNA is TGTGCCAGCAGTTTCTTCAATCAGCCCCAGCATTTT.

As DNA, the CDR3 is TGTGCCAGCAGCGCCGCTCTAGCAGACCAAGAGACCCAGTACTTC. Amino acids: CASSAALADQETQYF. V usage is TRBV7-9 and J usage is TRBJ2-5; possibly TRBD2 for D (5 bases). This CDR3 region has 15 residues. V lost 5 bases and J 0 bases, leaving 13 bases between the germline ends. Germline assignment: CDR1 SEHNR and CDR2 FQNEAQ (reference sequence).

The chain employs TRBV19 and TRBJ1-5, with TRBD1 as a possible D gene (6 bases). The CDR3 is 17 residues long. Trimming took 1 base from V and 0 from J, leaving 13 bases between them. CDR1 is LNHDA and CDR2 is SQIVND in the germline V gene (reference sequence). CDR3 amino acids: CASSIGGGRFSNQPQHF. In DNA form, the CDR3 reads TGTGCCAGTAGTATAGGAGGGGGTCGATTTAGCAATCAGCCCCAGCATTTT.

CDR3 in amino acids: CASSPAGEGYEQYF. For the CDR3, the DNA is TGTGCCAGCAGCCCAGCGGGAGAGGGGTACGAGCAGTACTTC. The chain combines TRBV5-4 with TRBJ2-7, with 8 bases identical to TRBD2. The CDR3 consists of 14 residues. The germline CDR1 and CDR2 sequences are SGHNT and YYREEE (reference sequence). Trimming took 4 bases from V and 4 from J; bases not matched to a gene: 7.

V and J are TRBV30 and TRBJ2-3; D not resolved. The CDR3 is 15 residues long. Germline assignment: CDR1 GTSNPN and CDR2 SVGIG (reference sequence). Trimming pared 0 bases from V and 3 bases from J, leaving 13 bases between. CDR3 sequence (DNA): TGTGCCTGGAGTGTAGGCCAGTCTAGGACAGATACGCAGTATTTT. Translated, it gives CAWSVGQSRTDTQYF.

The rearrangement uses TRBV4-2 and TRBJ1-3; 8 bases match TRBD1. This CDR3 comprises 21 residues. The germline gives CDR1 LGHNA, CDR2 YNFKEQ. J was trimmed by 0 bases and V by 0 bases; bases with no gene match: 16. CDR3 DNA sequence: TGTGCCAGCAGCCAAGAATTGAGCGGACAGGGTCACCTAAGCTCTGGAAACACCATATATTTT. It translates to CASSQELSGQGHLSSGNTIYF.

This clone appeared a few times. The V gene is TRBV5-8, the J gene TRBJ1-6; 8 bases match TRBD1. Germline loops: CDR1 SGHTS, CDR2 YDEGEE. This CDR3 has 17 amino acids. Losses at the gene ends were 1 base for V and 0 bases for J; bases not matched to a gene: 3. The CDR3 sequence is CASSLQGASSYNSPLHF. The CDR3 nucleotides read TGTGCCAGCAGCTTGCAGGGGGCGAGCTCCTATAATTCACCCCTCCACTTT.

The V and J genes are TRBV2 and TRBJ2-7; D unclear. V was cut by 4 bases and J by 7 bases, with 11 bases left in between. CDR1 SNHLY and CDR2 FYNNEI come from the germline V gene. The CDR3 covers 12 residues. The CDR3 DNA reads as TGTGCCAGCAGTGGTCCGAGTCTTGAGCAGTACTTC. It encodes CASSGPSLEQYF.